The T cell receptor (beta chain) under discussion was sequenced for a study of T-cell memory formation after mild COVID-19. Germline assignment: CDR1 SGHTA and CDR2 FQGNSA. With V trimmed by 5 bases and J by 4 bases, 10 bases remained unmatched. The CDR3 extends over 15 amino acids. Each CDR3 protein gets one entry after TCRdb re-called the 5' RACE reads with MiXCR. The sample shows about 350,000 distinct CDR3 sequences, roughly 19% of them seen only once. This clonotype was counted a few times. The source material was PBMCs or a T cell subset sorted from them (not recorded which). The chain employs TRBV7-2 and TRBJ1-1; TRBD1 agrees at 7 bases. This clonotype was sampled from a man younger than 30 who had mild COVID-19 (a few samples of this study predate the infection). Cell type and time point are not known. The CDR3 region is CASSANRGGITEAFF. The DNA for the CDR3 is TGTGCCAGCAGCGCAAACAGGGGTGGTATCACTGAAGCTTTCTTT.